This T cell receptor beta chain comes out of a study of CXCR3-negative and CXCR3-positive naive CD8 T cells. On the study more broadly: Every library held about 1.5 +/- 0.3 million TRB reads, and the total came to around 150 million.

5' RACE with UMI labels generated the TRB cDNA libraries. TCRdb derives one entry per CDR3 protein from the 5' RACE reads, leaving out DNA. The table lists 2,500 to 3,500 distinct CDR3 sequences. Study-level points and caveats: The study found more hydrophobic TRB CDR3s in CXCR3-positive naive cells than in CXCR3-negative naive cells.

Comment on this clonotype: The antigen is not known.

The CDR3 runs 16 residues. Germline V CDR1 and CDR2: SQVTM, ANQGSEA. Sequencing was performed on naive CXCR3+ CD8+ T cells from blood. Subset defined: CD45RO-CCR7+CD27+CD95- naive CD8+ T cells expressing CXCR3 (TNR3+). The TCR sequence derives from a human donor in good health. Some clones in this sample may be carry-over from other donors' samples. The chain has TRBV29-1 and TRBJ1-1; there is no DNA to check the TCRdb D call of TRBD1. Here the CDR3 reads CSVEVRTGKGGTEAFF.